These 2 T cell receptor beta chains were sequenced from one sample in a study of blood T cells in healthy people across ages. Alongside a J-beta primer mix, a sample-barcoded 5' primer served in a second PCR lasting roughly 6 to 11 cycles. TCRdb recomputed calls from the 5' RACE reads with MiXCR, one row per CDR3 protein. The sample yields fewer than 600,000 distinct CDR3 sequences, about 26% seen once. The same sample was also used in a study of T cells of mothers and their children.

Sequenced sample: blood. Receptors originate from a boy younger than 10 in good health.

The chain uses TRBV15 and TRBJ1-5; 8 nucleotides line up with TRBD1. V shed 4 bases, J shed 3 bases, and the junction held 2 bases outside the gene matches. Germline CDR1 reads LNHNV; CDR2 reads YYDKDF (reference sequence). The CDR3 contains 14 residues. This CDR3 reads CATSIQGANQPQHF. CDR3 nucleotides: TGTGCCACCAGCATCCAGGGGGCCAATCAGCCCCAGCATTTT. Looking up the rest from reference TRBV15 and TRBJ1-5 gives the full variable domain: DAMVIQNPRYQVTQFGKPVTLSCSQTLNHNVMYWYQQKSSQAPKLLFHYYDKDFNNEADTPDNFQSRRPNTSFCFLDIRSPGLGDTAMYLCATSIQGANQPQHFGDGTRLSIL.

V is TRBV20-1 and J is TRBJ1-1; tentative D call: TRBD1 (5 bases). Trimming left V 6 bases short and J 1 base short, with 12 bases between. This CDR3 is built from 13 residues. From germline, CDR1 is DFQATT and CDR2 SNEGSKA (reference sequence). CDR3: CSALTASNTEAFF. For the CDR3, the DNA is TGCAGTGCCCTGACAGCCTCGAACACTGAAGCTTTCTTT.